Presented here are 23 T cell receptor beta chains from one specimen sequenced in a study of shared clonotypes between healthy human individuals. Libraries were prepared by immunoSEQ multiplex PCR; TCRdb keeps only in-frame clonotypes and omits some of them. The table includes approximately 2.3 million clones, over 85% detected once. Sequenced sample: naive CD4+ T cells from PBMCs. Described subset: CD45RA+ positively selected. Every receptor here comes from a man aged 18-30 years in good health. Some clones in this sample may be carry-over from other donors' samples.

The rearrangement uses TRBV9 and TRBJ2-5, with no clear D. Trimming cost V 4 bases and J 2 bases, with 12 bases left between them. The CDR3 runs to 14 residues. Germline CDR1 and CDR2: SGDLS and YYNGEE. Written as DNA, the CDR3 is TGTGCCAGCAGCCCCTCGTTGGGTCAAGAGACCCAGTACTTC. It codes for CASSPSLGQETQYF.

The rearrangement joins TRBV27 to TRBJ2-7; TRBD1 or TRBD2 may be the D gene (6 bases each). Germline V gene data show CDR1 as MNHEY and CDR2 as SMNVEV (reference sequence). V lost 2 bases and J 0 bases, leaving 11 bases between the germline ends. CDR3 length: 15 amino acids. The CDR3 DNA is TGTGCCAGCAGTTTAGCGGGGACACTCTCCTACGAGCAGTACTTC. Residues: CASSLAGTLSYEQYF.

This chain connects TRBV4-1 to TRBJ2-7; 10 positions match TRBD2. J lost 3 bases, V lost 3 bases, and 5 bases had no gene match. Per the germline V gene, CDR1 is MGHRA and CDR2 is YSYEKL. CDR3 length: 15 amino acids. Written as DNA, the CDR3 is TGCGCCAGCAGCCAGACTAGCGGGTCGCGCTACGAGCAGTACTTC. Residues: CASSQTSGSRYEQYF.

The chain joins TRBV30 to TRBJ1-6; TRBD1 might be the D (5 bases). The V end lost 0 bases, the J end lost 18 bases, and 15 bases lay between the germline ends. Germline lookup yields CDR1 GTSNPN and CDR2 SVGIG (reference sequence). This CDR3 has 12 residues. As DNA, the CDR3 is TGTGCCTGGAGTGTACCAAAGGGACGTCACCACTTT. Encoded protein: CAWSVPKGRHHF.

V usage is TRBV5-8 and J usage is TRBJ1-5, with a weak D call TRBD1 (5 bases). Germline CDR1 reads SGHTS; CDR2 reads YDEGEE. The CDR3 totals 15 residues. V lost 4 bases to trimming and J lost 2 bases, with 13 bases between them. CDR3 nucleotide sequence: TGTGCCAGCAGCCCCCGCTCGGGGGGCAATCAGCCCCAGCATTTT. This sequence encodes CASSPRSGGNQPQHF.

The chain recombines TRBV6-6 with TRBJ1-1, with 9 bases lining up with TRBD1. The junction had 5 bases not matched to a gene; V was cut back by 6 bases and J by 0 bases. The V gene's germline CDR1 is MNHNY and CDR2 SVGAGI (reference sequence). This CDR3 spans 15 amino acids. Here the CDR3 DNA reads TGTGCCAGCAGGCCAGGGACAGGGCTGAACACTGAAGCTTTCTTT. Protein product: CASRPGTGLNTEAFF.

The chain employs TRBV2 and TRBJ2-5; 9 nucleotides line up with TRBD1. Germline V lookup: CDR1 SNHLY, CDR2 FYNNEI. The CDR3 consists of 15 residues. Trimming took 5 bases from V and 5 from J; bases not matched to a gene: 9. The CDR3 coding sequence is TGTGCCAGCAGTCAAATACAGGGGGCTCAGGAGACCCAGTACTTC. As protein: CASSQIQGAQETQYF.

This chain uses TRBV19 with TRBJ2-1, with 10 bases that match TRBD2. J gave up 9 bases and V 1 base, and 6 bases lay outside the gene matches. Germline V gene lookup returns CDR1 LNHDA and CDR2 SQIVND (reference sequence). The CDR3 has 15 amino acids. The CDR3 sequence is CASSIVLSGRVEQFF. In DNA, the CDR3 is TGTGCCAGTAGTATAGTATTGAGCGGGAGGGTTGAGCAGTTCTTC.

On this clone: Other nucleotide sequences from this sample produce the same CDR3. The chain uses TRBV18 and TRBJ2-7, with 7 nucleotides matching TRBD1. V dropped 6 bases and J dropped 2; count of bases not matched to a gene: 7. Germline assignment: CDR1 KGHSH and CDR2 LQKENI. CDR3 size: 14 residues. The CDR3 spells CASSPGTAAYEQYF. In DNA form, the CDR3 reads TGTGCCAGCTCCCCCGGGACAGCAGCCTACGAGCAGTACTTC.

V usage is TRBV6-5 and J usage is TRBJ2-3; 7 nucleotides match TRBD1. The CDR3 length is 14 residues. From germline, CDR1 is MNHEY and CDR2 SVGAGI. J gave up 3 bases and V 6 bases, and 6 bases lay outside the gene matches. CDR3 sequence: CASRWDRQTDTQYF. The CDR3 DNA reads TGTGCCAGCAGATGGGACAGACAAACAGATACGCAGTATTTT.

The chain is built from TRBV4-2 and TRBJ2-1; D perhaps matches TRBD2 (7 bases). Per germline, CDR1 LGHNA and CDR2 YNFKEQ. V was clipped by 0 bases and J by 6 bases, with 12 bases between them. The CDR3 sequence is 15 residues long. The CDR3 sequence is CASSQEGGGGNEQFF. The DNA for the CDR3 is TGTGCCAGCAGCCAAGAGGGGGGCGGGGGCAATGAGCAGTTCTTC.

About this clone: This same CDR3 is encoded by further DNA sequences in the sample. The chain recombines TRBV9 with TRBJ1-1, with D uncertain. The CDR3 length is 13 residues. Germline lookup yields CDR1 SGDLS and CDR2 YYNGEE. V dropped 0 bases and J dropped 0 bases, with 3 bases sitting between them. Written as DNA, the CDR3 is TGTGCCAGCAGCGTAGATATGAACACTGAAGCTTTCTTT. It codes for CASSVDMNTEAFF.

The chain joins TRBV7-8 to TRBJ1-4, with D hard to call. Germline V gene sequence: CDR1 SGHVS, CDR2 FQNEAQ. Between the trimmed V and J ends, which lost 2 bases and 8 bases, there was a span of 12 bases. The CDR3 extends over 14 amino acids. The CDR3 is CASSLLAVGEKLFF. CDR3 bases: TGTGCCAGCAGCTTATTGGCGGTCGGGGAAAAACTGTTTTTT.

The gene calls are TRBV4-1 and TRBJ2-2, with TRBD2 identical over 8 bases. V trimming: 0 bases; J trimming: 6 bases; junction bases outside the gene matches: 6. Germline values: CDR1 MGHRA, CDR2 YSYEKL. The CDR3 runs to 16 residues. The CDR3 loop reads CASSQERLATSGELFF. Written as DNA, the CDR3 is TGCGCCAGCAGCCAAGAACGACTAGCGACGTCCGGGGAGCTGTTTTTT.

The chain employs TRBV25-1 and TRBJ1-2; D might be TRBD1 (5 bases). There are 16 residues in the CDR3. The germline V gene encodes CDR1 MGHDK and CDR2 SYGVNS. Trimming removed 6 bases from V and 0 bases from J, with 17 bases in between. The CDR3 sequence is CASRGARGTTNYGYTF. The CDR3 DNA reads TGTGCCAGCAGAGGGGCGAGGGGCACTACTAACTATGGCTACACCTTC.

The rearrangement joins TRBV5-6 to TRBJ2-5, with D possibly being TRBD1 (5 bases). The V and J ends lost 1 base and 0 bases respectively, with 16 bases between them. The CDR3 is 17 residues long. Germline loops: CDR1 SGHDT, CDR2 YYEEEE. The CDR3 DNA is TGTGCCAGCAGCTTGTTTGCGATCGCAGGGCACCAAGAGACCCAGTACTTC. Translated, it gives CASSLFAIAGHQETQYF.

V and J are TRBV7-3 and TRBJ2-3, with TRBD1 identical over 10 bases. Germline CDR1 reads SGHTA; CDR2 reads FQGTGA. The CDR3 runs to 17 residues. V lost 1 base to trimming and J lost 4 bases; unmatched junction nucleotides: 8. The DNA for the CDR3 is TGTGCCAGCAGCTTAATGGGACAGGGGCAGGAGGCAGATACGCAGTATTTT. Residues: CASSLMGQGQEADTQYF.

The chain combines TRBV10-2 with TRBJ1-1; D is unclear. In germline, CDR1 is WSHSY, CDR2 SAAADI. V was pared by 1 base and J by 0 bases, with 6 bases between. This CDR3 comprises 14 residues. The CDR3 coding sequence is TGCGCCAGCAGTGAGTACAGCATGAACACTGAAGCTTTCTTT. Translating it yields CASSEYSMNTEAFF.

This clone was seen more than once but under ten times. The chain recombines TRBV7-2 with TRBJ1-3; D gene ambiguous. The CDR3 loop spans 16 amino acids. With 5 bases removed from V and 0 bases from J, the gap between germline ends came to 14 bases. Germline CDR1 and CDR2: SGHTA and FQGNSA. CDR3: CASSREGSNSGNTIYF. CDR3 in DNA: TGTGCCAGCAGCAGGGAGGGCAGCAACTCTGGAAACACCATATATTTT.

The chain recombines TRBV18 with TRBJ2-1, with D possibly matching TRBD2 (5 bases). The V and J ends lost 3 bases and 7 bases respectively, with 19 bases between them. There are 16 residues in the CDR3. CDR1 is KGHSH and CDR2 is LQKENI in the germline V gene. CDR3 nucleotides: TGTGCCAGCTCACCCCCCGCGTGGGAGCGTGGAAATGAGCAGTTCTTC. The encoded protein is CASSPPAWERGNEQFF.

The chain links TRBV18 to TRBJ1-1, with D unresolved. V lost 2 bases and J 3 bases, leaving 4 bases between the germline ends. Germline V lookup: CDR1 KGHSH, CDR2 LQKENI. CDR3 length: 12 residues. CDR3: CASSPTHTEAFF. For the CDR3, the DNA is TGTGCCAGCTCACCAACACACACTGAAGCTTTCTTT.

The chain has TRBV5-1 and TRBJ1-1, with D tentatively TRBD1 (5 bases). The ends were cut back, 0 bases at V and 0 bases at J, with 12 bases in the middle. The germline V gene encodes CDR1 SGHRS and CDR2 YFSETQ. This CDR3 is built from 16 residues. For the CDR3, the DNA is TGCGCCAGCAGCTTGGGCGGGGCCCTCCTGAACACTGAAGCTTTCTTT. Encoded protein: CASSLGGALLNTEAFF. The full variable domain, its missing parts supplied by reference TRBV5-1 and TRBJ1-1, is KAGVTQTPRYLIKTRGQQVTLSCSPISGHRSVSWYQQTPGQGLQFLFEYFSETQRNKGNFPGRFSGRQFSNSRSEMNVSTLELGDSALYLCASSLGGALLNTEAFFGQGTRLTVV.

In regard to this clone: Other DNA sequences of this sample code for an identical CDR3. The rearrangement uses TRBV29-1 and TRBJ2-7; maybe TRBD1 (6 bases). The CDR3 spans 13 residues. The ends were cut back, 4 bases at V and 0 bases at J, with 10 bases in the middle. CDR1 and CDR2 from the germline V gene are SQVTM and ANQGSEA. CDR3 amino acids: CSVGTGSSYEQYF. In DNA form, the CDR3 reads TGCAGCGTTGGTACAGGGAGCTCCTACGAGCAGTACTTC.